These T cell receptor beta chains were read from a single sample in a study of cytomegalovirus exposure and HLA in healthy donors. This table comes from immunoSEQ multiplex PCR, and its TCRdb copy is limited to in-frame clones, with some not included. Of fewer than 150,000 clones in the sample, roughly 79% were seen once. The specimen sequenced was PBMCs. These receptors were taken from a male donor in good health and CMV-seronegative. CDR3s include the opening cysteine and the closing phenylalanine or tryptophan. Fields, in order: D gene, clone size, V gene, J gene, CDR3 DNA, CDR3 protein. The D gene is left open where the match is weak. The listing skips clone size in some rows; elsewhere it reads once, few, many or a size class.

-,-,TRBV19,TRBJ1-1,TGTGCCAGTAGTATGGCAGGGAAGAGGAACACTGAAGCTTTCTTT,CASSMAGKRNTEAFF
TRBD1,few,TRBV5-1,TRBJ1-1,TGCGCCAGCAGCTTTTTTAGGGGGCGGGGGAACACTGAAGCTTTCTTT,CASSFFRGRGNTEAFF
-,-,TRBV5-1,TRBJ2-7,TGCGCCAGCAGCCCCGGACTACCACACTCCTACGAGCAGTACTTC,CASSPGLPHSYEQYF
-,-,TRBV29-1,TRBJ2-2,TGCAGCGTGGCCATGGGAGGCACCGGGGAGCTGTTTTTT,CSVAMGGTGELFF
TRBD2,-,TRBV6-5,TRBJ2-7,TGTGCCAGCAGTTACGATCCACTAGCGGAAACCTACGAGCAGTACTTC,CASSYDPLAETYEQYF
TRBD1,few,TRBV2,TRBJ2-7,TGTGCCAGCAGGAAGACAGGGGGCGGGCCCTACGAGCAGTACTTC,CASRKTGGGPYEQYF
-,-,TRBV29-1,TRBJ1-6,TGCAGCGCCCAGGTCGGGGGTAATTCACCCCTCCACTTT,CSAQVGGNSPLHF
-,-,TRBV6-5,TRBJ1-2,TGTGCCAGCAGTTACGATGGCCCCGGAGAGGGCTACACCTTC,CASSYDGPGEGYTF
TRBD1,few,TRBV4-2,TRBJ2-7,TGTGCCAGCAGCCCAGCCACGGGACAGGGGAGCTACGAGCAGTACTTC,CASSPATGQGSYEQYF
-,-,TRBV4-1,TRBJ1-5,TGCGCCAGCAGCCACTACACAGGGATGGTCGGTCAGCCCCAGCATTTT,CASSHYTGMVGQPQHF
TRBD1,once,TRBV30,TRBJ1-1,TGTGCCTGGAGTGCCGGGACAGAGAGGGGGAAAGCTTTCTTT,CAWSAGTERGKAFF
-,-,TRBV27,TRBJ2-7,TGTGCCAGCAGTTCAGGGACCTACGAGCAGTACTTC,CASSSGTYEQYF
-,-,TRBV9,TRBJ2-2,TGTGCCAGCAGTGTAAGTTTCCAGACCGGGGAGCTGTTTTTT,CASSVSFQTGELFF
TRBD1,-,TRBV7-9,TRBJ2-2,TGTGCCAGCAGTCGCCTAGACAGGGTGACCGGGGAGCTGTTTTTT,CASSRLDRVTGELFF
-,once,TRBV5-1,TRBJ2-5,TGCGCCAGCAGCAAGGGAAGACAGGCCAACTACCAGCAGTACTTC,CASSKGRQANYQQYF
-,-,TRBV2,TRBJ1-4,TGTGCCAGCAGTGTGAGGACATCCGCGATGGAGGAAAAACTGTTTTTT,CASSVRTSAMEEKLFF
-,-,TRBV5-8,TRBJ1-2,TGTGCCAGCAGCTTTGGCAGTCAACCCAACTATGGCTACACCTTC,CASSFGSQPNYGYTF
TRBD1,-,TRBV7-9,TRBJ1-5,TGTGCCAGCAGCCGAGGGACAGTCGCAGTGCCCCAGCATTTT,CASSRGTVAVPQHF
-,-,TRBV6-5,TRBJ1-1,TGTGCCAGCAGTTACTCTTCGGGGTTCGCTGAAGCTTTCTTT,CASSYSSGFAEAFF
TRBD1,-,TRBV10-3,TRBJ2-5,TGTGCCAACTCACAGGGGGCGGAGACCCAGTACTTC,CANSQGAETQYF
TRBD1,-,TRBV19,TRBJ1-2,TGTGCCAGTAGTCCAAGAGGGACAGGGTTATCGGACTATGGCTACACCTTC,CASSPRGTGLSDYGYTF
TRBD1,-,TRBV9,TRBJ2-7,TGTGCCAGCGCGACAGGGGCTGGATCCGAGCAGTACTTC,CASATGAGSEQYF
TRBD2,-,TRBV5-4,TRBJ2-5,TGTGCCAGCAGCCCCGGGACTAGCGGGAGTAGGGCGCAAGAGACCCAGTACTTC,CASSPGTSGSRAQETQYF
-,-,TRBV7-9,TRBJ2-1,TGTGCCAGCGCCATTGGAGGGGGGCTAGCGGATGAGCAGTTCTTC,CASAIGGGLADEQFF
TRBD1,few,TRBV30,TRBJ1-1,TGTGCCTGGAGTTTTGGGACAGGGGGTCCAATGAACACTGAAGCTTTCTTT,CAWSFGTGGPMNTEAFF
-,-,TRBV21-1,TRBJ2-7,TGTGCCAGCAGCAAATTCCTACTAGCGGCCTACGAGCAGTACTTC,CASSKFLLAAYEQYF
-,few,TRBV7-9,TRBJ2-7,TGTGCCAGCAGCCCCGGGGACTACGAGCAGTACTTC,CASSPGDYEQYF
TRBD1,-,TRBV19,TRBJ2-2,TGTGCCAGTAGTAGTTTAAGGGACAGGGGAAACACCGGGGAGCTGTTTTTT,CASSSLRDRGNTGELFF
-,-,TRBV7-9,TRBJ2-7,TGTGCCAGCAGCTTCTCAGGAACCGAGCAGTACTTC,CASSFSGTEQYF
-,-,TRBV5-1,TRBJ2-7,TGCGCCAGCAGCCCACCTTCGCGGGGAAACTCCTACGAGCAGTACTTC,CASSPPSRGNSYEQYF
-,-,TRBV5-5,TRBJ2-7,TGTGCCAGAAGCTTGGGCAGGAACTCATCCTACGAGCAGTACTTC,CARSLGRNSSYEQYF
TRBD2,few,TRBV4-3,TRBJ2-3,TGCGCCAGCAGCCAAGAACTAGCGGGGGGGACAGATACGCAGTATTTT,CASSQELAGGTDTQYF
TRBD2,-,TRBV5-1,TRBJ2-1,TGCGCCAGCCTTTATGATAGCGGGACCCTCAATGAGCAGTTCTTC,CASLYDSGTLNEQFF
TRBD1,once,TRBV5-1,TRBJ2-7,TGCGCCAGCAGCTTGAACACCGGGACAGTCTCCTACGAGCAGTACTTC,CASSLNTGTVSYEQYF
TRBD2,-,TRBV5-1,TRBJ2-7,TGCGCCAGCAGCCCTAGCGGAAACTACGAGCAGTACTTC,CASSPSGNYEQYF
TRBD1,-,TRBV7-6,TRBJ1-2,TGTGCCAGCAGCTTAGCTTCAGGACAGGGGGAAGGTTATGGCTACACCTTC,CASSLASGQGEGYGYTF
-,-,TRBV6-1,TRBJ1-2,TGTGCCAGCAGTGAAGCTCCGAGGACGGGGAACTATGGCTACACCTTC,CASSEAPRTGNYGYTF
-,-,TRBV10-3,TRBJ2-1,TGTGCCATCAGTGAGTCTCTAGCCTATGAGCAGTTCTTC,CAISESLAYEQFF
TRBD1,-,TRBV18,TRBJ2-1,TGTGCCACATGGACAGGGGGCAATGAGCAGTTCTTC,CATWTGGNEQFF
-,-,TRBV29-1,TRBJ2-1,TGCAGCGTTAGCTCGGCGGGCTCCTACAATGAGCAGTTCTTC,CSVSSAGSYNEQFF
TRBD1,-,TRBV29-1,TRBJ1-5,TGCAGCGTTGAAGTAACAGGGGCTAGCAATCAGCCCCAGCATTTT,CSVEVTGASNQPQHF
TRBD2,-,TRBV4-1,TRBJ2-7,TGCGCCAGCAGCCAAGCACTAGCGGGATTCTACGAGCAGTACTTC,CASSQALAGFYEQYF
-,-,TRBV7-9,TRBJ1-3,TGTGCCAGCAGGCGAGAGGGAACTCGGATCTCTGGAAACACCATATATTTT,CASRREGTRISGNTIYF
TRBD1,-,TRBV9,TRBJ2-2,TGTGCCAGCAGCACGCTGGGGTCCGGGACAGGGGGGCTGTTTTTT,CASSTLGSGTGGLFF
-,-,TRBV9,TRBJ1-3,TGTGCCAGCAGCAAAAGGGACGGGAGCTCTGGAAACACCATATATTTT,CASSKRDGSSGNTIYF
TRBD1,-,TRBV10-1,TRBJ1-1,TGCGCCAGCAGTGAGTCGCCCCGAACAGGGGGCTGGCATATCGTGTCTGAAGCTTTCTTT,CASSESPRTGGWHIVSEAFF
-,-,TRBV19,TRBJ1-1,TGTGCCAGTAGTTCGGCATGGGAGTGGTTGAACACTGAAGCTTTCTTT,CASSSAWEWLNTEAFF
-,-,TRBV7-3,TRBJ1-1,TGTGCCAGCAGCTCCACAAGCGGGTACAAGGCTTTCTTT,CASSSTSGYKAFF
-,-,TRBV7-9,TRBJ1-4,TGTGCCAGCAGCTACAACAGGGCCCCGAATGAAAAACTGTTTTTT,CASSYNRAPNEKLFF
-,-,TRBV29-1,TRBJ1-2,TGCAGCCTTGGAAGGGTCAGGCAGGCGGGTAACTATGGCTACACCTTC,CSLGRVRQAGNYGYTF
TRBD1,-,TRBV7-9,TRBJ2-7,TGTGCCAGCAGCCACGGACAGGGAGGACTACCTTACGAGCAGTACTTC,CASSHGQGGLPYEQYF
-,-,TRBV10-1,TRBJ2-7,TGCGCCAGCAGTGCGCAGCGGGCCTACGAGCAGTACTTC,CASSAQRAYEQYF
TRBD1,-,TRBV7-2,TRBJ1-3,TGTGCCAGCAGCTTAGGCAGGGGGGGAAACACCATATATTTT,CASSLGRGGNTIYF
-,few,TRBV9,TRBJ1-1,TGTGCCAGCAGCGTAGGCGCGGCTATGAACACTGAAGCTTTCTTT,CASSVGAAMNTEAFF